The clone carrying this T cell receptor (beta chain) was observed once. Antigen specificity is unknown. Indicated time point: week 11, during vaccination. Vaccine doses each comprised 300 ug of mutant IDH1 20-mer peptide, with topical imiquimod. Using immunoSEQ multiplex PCR, the repertoire was profiled, and TCRdb retains in-frame clones only, with some absent. The sample lists about 67,000 clones, about nine tenths occurring once. These data originate in a study of a mutant IDH1 vaccine in newly diagnosed glioma. Background on the study: Patients got their first vaccination 4-6 weeks after radiotherapy alone, or with temozolomide cycles. A roughly 60% male, 37.5% female split and a mean age of about 40 years characterized treated patients.

The CDR3 spans 12 residues. V was pared by 4 bases and J by 4 bases, with 10 bases between. Germline V lookup: CDR1 GTSNPN, CDR2 SVGIG (reference sequence). General study results and limits: Immune responses arising from the vaccine appeared in 80% to 95% of patients.

The gene calls are TRBV30 and TRBJ1-2; D is undetermined. This specimen consisted of PBMCs, obtained from a glioma patient whose treatment included an IDH1 peptide vaccine. The sequence derives from a man aged 40-50 years with glioma. As DNA, the CDR3 is TGTGCCTGGACTACATGGCTCTATGGCTACACCTTC. Translating it yields CAWTTWLYGYTF. The full variable domain, its missing parts supplied by reference TRBV30 and TRBJ1-2, is SQTIHQWPATLVQPVGSPLSLECTVEGTSNPNLYWYRQAAGRGLQLLFYSVGIGQISSEVPQNLSASRPQDRQFILSSKKLLLSDSGFYLCAWTTWLYGYTFGSGTRLTVV.